The present TCR beta chain was sequenced within a study of human T cells and chemical hapten exposure. Across the study: Patch tests applied 0.01% DPC to the upper back, read at 6 days.

The study's library attached unique molecular identifiers to single cDNA molecules. TCRdb itself ran the RACE reads through MiXCR, one entry per CDR3 protein. The sample consists of 75,000 to 100,000 distinct CDR3 sequences, approximately 8.6% of them appearing once. Time point in this sample: patch test 2, 6 weeks after DPC sensitization. As to treatment: therapeutic diphenylcyclopropenone sensitization with weekly scalp DPC. Trimming took 3 bases from V and 2 from J, leaving 15 bases between them. The germline gives CDR1 SEHNR, CDR2 FQNEAQ (reference sequence). The CDR3 extends over 16 amino acids. The sample holds a few counts of this clonotype.

Sequenced here: whole blood, sampled in connection with sensitization to the hapten diphenylcyclopropenone (DPC). This clonotype was sampled from a woman aged 40 to 50 with alopecia areata. Some clones in this sample may be carry-over from other donors' samples. The gene calls are TRBV7-9 and TRBJ2-3, with D tentatively TRBD1 (6 bases). The CDR3 loop reads CASSLGRGLDTDTQYF. The CDR3 bases are TGTGCCAGCAGCTTGGGCAGGGGTCTCGACACAGATACGCAGTATTTT.